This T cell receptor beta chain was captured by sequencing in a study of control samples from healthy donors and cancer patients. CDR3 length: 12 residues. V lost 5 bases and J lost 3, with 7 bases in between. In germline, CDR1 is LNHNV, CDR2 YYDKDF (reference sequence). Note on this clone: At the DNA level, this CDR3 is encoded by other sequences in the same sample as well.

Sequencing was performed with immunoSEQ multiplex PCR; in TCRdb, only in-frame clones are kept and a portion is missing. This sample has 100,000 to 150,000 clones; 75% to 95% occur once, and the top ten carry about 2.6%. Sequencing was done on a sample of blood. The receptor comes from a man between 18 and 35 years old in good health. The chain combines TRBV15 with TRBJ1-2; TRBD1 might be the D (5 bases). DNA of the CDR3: TGTGCCACCAGCCGGGGGGACTATGGCTACACCTTC. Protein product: CATSRGDYGYTF. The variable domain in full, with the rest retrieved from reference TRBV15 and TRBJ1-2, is DAMVIQNPRYQVTQFGKPVTLSCSQTLNHNVMYWYQQKSSQAPKLLFHYYDKDFNNEADTPDNFQSRRPNTSFCFLDIRSPGLGDTAMYLCATSRGDYGYTFGSGTRLTVV.